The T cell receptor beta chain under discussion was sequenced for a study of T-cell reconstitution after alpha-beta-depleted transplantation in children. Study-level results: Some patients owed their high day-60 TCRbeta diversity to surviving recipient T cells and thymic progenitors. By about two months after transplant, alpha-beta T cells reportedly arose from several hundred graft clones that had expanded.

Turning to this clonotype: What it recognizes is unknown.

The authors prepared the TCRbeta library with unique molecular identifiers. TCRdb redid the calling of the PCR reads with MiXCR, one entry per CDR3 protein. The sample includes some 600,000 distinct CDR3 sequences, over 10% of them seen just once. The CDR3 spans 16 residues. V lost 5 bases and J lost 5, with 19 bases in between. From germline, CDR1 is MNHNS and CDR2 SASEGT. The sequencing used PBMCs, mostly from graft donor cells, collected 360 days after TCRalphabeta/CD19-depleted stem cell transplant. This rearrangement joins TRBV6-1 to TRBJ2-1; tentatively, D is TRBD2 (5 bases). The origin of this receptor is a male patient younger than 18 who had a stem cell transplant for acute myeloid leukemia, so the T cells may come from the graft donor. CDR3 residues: CASSLRTESTNNEQFF. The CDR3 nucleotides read TGTGCCAGCAGTCTCCGGACTGAGTCTACGAACAATGAGCAGTTCTTC.